Given below is one TCR beta chain in context. The data were taken from a study of blood T cell repertoires in COVID-19. Study-wide context: Sites across the United States, Italy and Spain contributed samples from acute and convalescent COVID-19. PBMCs, B-cell-depleted T cells, or T cells provided the cDNA or gDNA that made up the material.

As originally analysed: Cell counts per sample came from amplifying reference gene primers. TCRdb's copy holds only in-frame clones and misses some; the assay was immunoSEQ multiplex PCR. V and J calls and clone size follow that table, whereas D and trimming were derived from the DNA. The sample records 350,000 to 450,000 clones, 85% being singletons. The ends lost 0 bases at V and 7 bases at J; junction bases unmatched: 4. CDR1 is LGHNA, CDR2 YNFKEQ, per germline. This CDR3 region has 16 residues. The rearrangement links TRBV4-2 to TRBJ2-1; 12 nucleotides agree with TRBD2. Sequenced sample: peripheral blood. This sequence originates from a woman between 18 and 30 years old with acute or convalescent COVID-19. The CDR3 DNA reads TGTGCCAGCAGCCAAGACACTAGCGGGAGGAGGAATGAGCAGTTCTTC. The encoded protein is CASSQDTSGRRNEQFF.